Included here is one TCR beta chain sequence, with context. The assay was immunoSEQ multiplex PCR, and TCRdb's table has in-frame clones only and misses some. The table shows 600 or so clones, with about 89% occurring only once. The data were obtained in a study of tumour-infiltrating T cells in Burkitt lymphoma. Overall study: Survival, overall and progression-free, tracked with productive clonality.

Trimming stripped 6 bases from V and 4 bases from J, with 10 bases between. Germline V gives CDR1 MNHEY, CDR2 SVGAGI. The CDR3 sequence is 13 residues long. Sequencing was carried out using tumor tissue. The source of this sequence is a human donor with diffuse large B-cell lymphoma. The rearrangement uses TRBV6-5 and TRBJ1-5; D unresolved. CDR3 in amino acids: CASRGLGNQPQHF. The CDR3 coding sequence is TGTGCCAGCAGGGGTTTGGGTAATCAGCCCCAGCATTTT.